These 18 T cell receptor beta chains were sequenced from one sample in a study of monozygotic twins with inflammatory bowel disease. TCRdb re-called the 5' RACE reads; one entry per CDR3 protein, DNA not given. This listing includes over 150,000 distinct CDR3 sequences. Sequenced input: blood. The receptors derive from a human donor with ulcerative colitis or Crohn's disease, or a healthy co-twin of an affected twin (not recorded which).

The CDR3 region is CASNPRLANYGYTF. The gene calls are TRBV19 and TRBJ1-2. CDR3 size: 14 residues. CDR1 is LNHDA, CDR2 SQIVND, per germline (reference sequence).

The CDR3 loop is CSAQGVGDTQYF. The chain links TRBV20-1 to TRBJ2-3; no DNA is available, so the TRBD1 call from TCRdb remains unchecked. This CDR3 is built from 12 residues. Per the germline V gene, CDR1 is DFQATT and CDR2 is SNEGSKA (reference sequence).

This chain links TRBV7-8 with TRBJ1-5; absent DNA, TCRdb's TRBD1 call cannot be checked. Germline V CDR1 and CDR2: SGHVS, FQNEAQ. This CDR3 contains 15 residues. The CDR3 reads CASSLIRGASQPQHF.

The CDR3 region is CTAATLLYEQYF. The chain uses TRBV20-1 and TRBJ2-7; the D call of TRBD2 rests on TCRdb alone, since no DNA is present to check it. The CDR3 length is 12 residues. The V gene's germline CDR1 is DFQATT and CDR2 SNEGSKA (reference sequence).

The chain recombines TRBV6-5 with TRBJ2-7; no DNA is available, so the TRBD1 call from TCRdb remains unchecked. The germline gives CDR1 MNHEY, CDR2 SVGAGI. The CDR3 sequence is 16 residues long. This chain's CDR3 is CASSYSFGQGIDEQYF.

This chain uses TRBV28 with TRBJ2-7; the D call of TRBD2 rests on TCRdb alone, since no DNA is present to check it. Germline V lookup: CDR1 MDHEN, CDR2 SYDVKM. This CDR3 is 14 amino acids long. The CDR3 protein is CASSAQGGNYEQYF.

The V and J genes are TRBV9 and TRBJ2-3; the D call of TRBD2 rests on TCRdb alone, since no DNA is present to check it. The V gene's germline CDR1 is SGDLS and CDR2 YYNGEE. The CDR3 runs 15 residues. This chain's CDR3 is CASTTTSGGTDTQYF.

The chain carries TRBV20-1 and TRBJ2-4; TCRdb names TRBD2, which stays unverified in the absence of DNA. Germline-derived CDR1 and CDR2 are DFQATT and SNEGSKA (reference sequence). This CDR3 comprises 16 residues. CDR3: CSAGRGGRMAKNIQYF.

The J gene is TRBJ2-7, the V gene TRBV4-1; TCRdb gives TRBD2 as the D gene, but with no DNA this cannot be confirmed. Looked up from germline, CDR1 is MGHRA and CDR2 is YSYEKL. The CDR3 extends over 16 amino acids. The CDR3 sequence: CASSQVRTSGTYEQYF.

The chain carries TRBV20-1 and TRBJ2-7; TCRdb proposes TRBD2, but this gene call is untestable without DNA. Germline V gene lookup returns CDR1 DFQATT and CDR2 SNEGSKA (reference sequence). CDR3 size: 15 residues. This CDR3 reads CSARDPSRTSYEQYF.

The chain is built from TRBV3-1 and TRBJ1-6. The CDR3 has 13 residues. Germline assignment: CDR1 LGHDT and CDR2 YNNKEL (reference sequence). CDR3: CASSQARGSPLHF.

This chain connects TRBV3-1 to TRBJ2-7. CDR1 is LGHDT and CDR2 is YNNKEL in the germline V gene (reference sequence). This CDR3 has 14 residues. CDR3: CASSQAPQSYEQYF.

This chain connects TRBV4-1 to TRBJ1-1; TCRdb names TRBD1, which stays unverified in the absence of DNA. Germline values: CDR1 MGHRA, CDR2 YSYEKL. The CDR3 has 15 amino acids. CDR3: CASSLGTGGETEAFF.

The chain employs TRBV12-3 or TRBV12-4 and TRBJ2-2. This CDR3 has 14 residues. The chain's CDR3 is CASSFRTPTGELFF.

The chain carries TRBV24-1 and TRBJ2-1; TCRdb's assignment of TRBD1 cannot be checked, as there is no DNA. The CDR3 length is 14 residues. CDR1 and CDR2 from the germline V gene are KGHDR and SFDVKD. The CDR3 loop reads CATSEGDPYNEQFF.

V is TRBV19 and J is TRBJ1-6; absent DNA, TCRdb's TRBD1 call cannot be checked. Germline CDR1 is LNHDA and CDR2 is SQIVND (reference sequence). The CDR3 spans 14 residues. CDR3 region: CASSDRGDLSPLHF. Combining the CDR3 with reference TRBV19 and TRBJ1-6 gives the whole variable domain DGGITQSPKYLFRKEGQNVTLSCEQNLNHDAMYWYRQDPGQGLRLIYYSQIVNDFQKGDIAEGYSVSREKKESFPLTVTSAQKNPTAFYLCASSDRGDLSPLHFGNGTRLTVT.

The chain carries TRBV15 and TRBJ2-5; TCRdb designates TRBD2, a call that cannot be tested without DNA. Looked up from germline, CDR1 is LNHNV and CDR2 is YYDKDF (reference sequence). The CDR3 is made up of 15 amino acids. CDR3: CATSRVASGGETQYF.

This sequence joins TRBV5-1 and TRBJ2-2. CDR3 length: 12 residues. Germline V gene lookup returns CDR1 SGHRS and CDR2 YFSETQ. This CDR3 is CASSPMPGELFF.